This TCR beta chain was observed in a study of PD-1 blockade in classical Hodgkin lymphoma (TCRdb year 2020). General notes on the study: Nivolumab dosing was 3 mg/kg intravenously every 2 weeks, continuing until either disease progression or unacceptable toxicity. The study used TCR beta sequencing and CyTOF to define a peripheral blood immune signature of response to PD-1 blockade in classical Hodgkin lymphoma.

According to the study, the label for this sample's time point signals: cycle 4 day 1 (C4D1), after less than 7 weeks of nivolumab. All trial patients had relapsed after autologous stem cell transplantation, with cohorts A, B and C differing in prior brentuximab vedotin exposure. The trial cohort was composed of approximately 56 patients with relapsed/refractory classical Hodgkin lymphoma, for whom complete response, partial response or progressive disease was recorded as best overall response. In the multi-cohort phase II CheckMate 205 trial, trial patients received single-agent nivolumab. An independent review committee assessed best overall response by applying the 2007 International Working Group response criteria. Trial PBMCs were collected just before the start of nivolumab (C1D1) and during therapy at cycle 2 day 1 and cycle 4 day 1. After peripheral blood was drawn into 8 mL Vacutainer Cell Preparation Tubes, PBMCs were isolated by centrifugation and then cryopreserved.

General conclusions and limits of the study: Among trial patients, those achieving complete response had baseline diversity similar to that of newly diagnosed patients, while diversity was significantly lower in partial responders and progressors. CD4+ but not CD8+ TCR diversity rose significantly by C4D1 (p=0.0027 vs p=0.16), most apparent in complete responders (p=0.02). Lower diversity was seen in patients whose nivolumab began less than 1 year after ASCT, and these patients were left out of later analyses so that immune reconstitution would not confound the results. The study covered only a single clinical trial cohort, and the causes of the repertoire differences, possibly disease activity or prior therapy, were still not defined. Baseline TCR diversity was reported to be lower in newly diagnosed patients than in healthy donors and to be lower still in relapsed/refractory patients.

CDR1 SGHTS and CDR2 YDEGEE were looked up in the germline V gene. The CDR3 sequence holds 16 residues, the cysteine and phenylalanine included. CDR3 DNA only is kept here, 48 bases in frame from base 1. V is shortened by 4 bases, J by 6 bases, and the region joining them spans 23 bases. Comment on this clone: Its antigen is not yet known. The record has no base qualities; no much larger clone is one base away.

Genomic DNA was isolated using the Qiagen DNeasy kit from unsorted PBMCs as well as from negatively selected CD4+ and CD8+ fractions. TCR beta CDR3 regions were subjected to amplification by immunoSEQ multiplex PCR with primers that anneal to V and J segments. A synthetic immune receptor repertoire was used to minimize amplification bias, and remaining bias was computationally removed after sequencing. Concerning the study's data processing: Custom Python scripts were used to quantify repertoire diversity as the Shannon entropy index. The unsorted, CD4+ and CD8+ repertoires were each analyzed separately, with the exception of combined analyses, where CD4+ and CD8+ sequences were merged in silico. Clonal expansion was defined as at least a 2-fold frequency increase after treatment relative to C1D1, with a pseudocount of 0.5 for undetected baseline clones. Singleton clones were defined as clones with 0 or 1 copy at C1D1, and non-singleton clones were defined as clones with 2 or more copies. Clones expanded in unsorted samples were annotated as CD4+, CD8+ or unknown by matching protein sequences in sorted samples from the same patient. Wilcoxon tests on paired samples were used to test diversity changes from C1D1 to C4D1. The table was pulled from immuneACCESS by TCRdb, which kept in-frame rearrangements only. Such tables lose some clones; where checked, under half of the loss comes from unresolved V genes, and the rest has no known cause. That table supplies the V and J calls and clone size; D and trimming were determined from the DNA. Here the sample has tens of thousands of clones; around 80% occur a single time. Around 8.9% of the sample comes from the top ten.

Material: peripheral blood mononuclear cells (PBMCs), obtained before the fourth cycle of nivolumab. The receptor comes from a human donor with classical Hodgkin lymphoma. The chain employs TRBV5-8 and TRBJ2-7; tentative D gene TRBD2, with 6 bases matching. The CDR3: CASSPRLGTTWGEQYF. The DNA is as follows: TGTGCCAGCAGCCCGCGACTAGGAACAACTTGGGGCGAGCAGTACTTC.